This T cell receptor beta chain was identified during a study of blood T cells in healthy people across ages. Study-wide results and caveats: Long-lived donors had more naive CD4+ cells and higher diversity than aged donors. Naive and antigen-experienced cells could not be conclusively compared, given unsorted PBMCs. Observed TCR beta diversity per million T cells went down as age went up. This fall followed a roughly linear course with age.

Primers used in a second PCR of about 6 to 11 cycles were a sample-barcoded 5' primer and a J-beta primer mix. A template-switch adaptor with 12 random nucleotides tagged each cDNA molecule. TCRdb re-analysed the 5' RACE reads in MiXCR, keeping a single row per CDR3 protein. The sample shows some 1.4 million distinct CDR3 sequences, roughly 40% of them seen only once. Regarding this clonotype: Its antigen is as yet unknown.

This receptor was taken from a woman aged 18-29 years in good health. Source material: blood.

CDR3 residues: CASSRDISNYGYTF. CDR3 bases: TGTGCCAGCAGTCGGGACATTTCCAACTATGGCTACACCTTC. This chain connects TRBV6-2 or TRBV6-3 to TRBJ1-2, with D possibly matching TRBD1 (6 bases). The V end was cut by 5 bases, the J end by 2 bases, with 12 bases between. The CDR3 contains 14 residues. Per the germline V gene, CDR1 is MNHEY and CDR2 is SVGEGT.